The clone carrying this T cell receptor (beta chain) turned up a few times. The antigen remains unidentified. These data are taken from a study of beta chain features in type 1 diabetes. For the study at large: Across every sample, about 100 million sorted cells were examined in total. Study-wide results and caveats: Within the patient group, naive, central memory and Treg TCRB repertoires appeared more similar to each other than within healthy donors. Across all four CD4+ subsets, people with type 1 diabetes showed modestly shorter TCRB CDR3s.

Expressed TCRB transcripts were sequenced because the isolated RNA had all been reverse transcribed beforehand. Generated by immunoSEQ multiplex PCR, the TCRdb table keeps only in-frame clones and is missing some. The table shows 500,000 to 850,000 clones, with about an eighth occurring only once. Researchers reported sorting CD4+ naive, central memory, regulatory and stem cell-like memory cells via CD45RO/CCR7/CD25/CD127/CD95/CD27. Sorted cells reached over 95% purity in every population. V trimming: 3 bases; J trimming: 5 bases; junction bases outside the gene matches: 12. Looked up from germline, CDR1 is PRHDT and CDR2 is FYEKMQ (reference sequence). The CDR3 has 18 amino acids.

This chain links TRBV13 with TRBJ2-1, with 11 positions matching TRBD2. The clonotype comes from a man aged 18 to 30 with type 1 diabetes. The sequenced material came from naive CD4+ T cells from blood. The CDR3 protein is CASSFELPGTSGNNEQFF. DNA of the CDR3: TGTGCCAGCAGCTTCGAGCTCCCCGGGACTAGCGGCAACAATGAGCAGTTCTTC.